This entry features one TCR beta chain sequence. The sample comes from a study of cytomegalovirus exposure and HLA in healthy donors. PCR used 60 Vbeta primers and 13 Jbeta primers. Sequencing was performed with immunoSEQ multiplex PCR; in TCRdb, only in-frame clones are kept and a portion is missing. The sample holds 60,000 to 80,000 clones. The source is a man in his forties or fifties in good health and CMV-seronegative. The sample comprised PBMCs.

The CDR3 spells CASSVDGGGLSYNEQFF. CDR3 nucleotide sequence: TGTGCCAGCAGTGTAGATGGAGGGGGCTTATCCTACAATGAGCAGTTCTTC. This chain joins TRBV6-4 and TRBJ2-1, with TRBD1 as a possible D gene (7 bases). CDR1 and CDR2 from the germline V gene are MRHNA and SNTAGT. The CDR3 sequence is 17 residues long. V was cut by 4 bases and J by 1 base, with 17 bases left in between.